This T cell receptor (beta chain) was documented in a study of shared clonotypes between healthy human individuals. On this clone: At the DNA level, this CDR3 is encoded by other sequences in the same sample as well.

The repertoire was sequenced with immunoSEQ multiplex PCR; TCRdb's copy has only in-frame clones and lacks some. Of 2 million to 2.5 million clones in the sample, 85% to 95% are singletons; the top ten hold 0.39%. The CDR3 loop spans 12 amino acids. The V and J ends lost 3 bases and 4 bases respectively, with 6 bases between them. Germline V gene sequence: CDR1 MDHEN, CDR2 SYDVKM. The gene calls are TRBV28 and TRBJ1-1; D call uncertain. Sample: naive CD4+ T cells from PBMCs. Subset specified: CD45RA+ positively selected. This clonotype was obtained from a man between 18 and 29 years old in good health. Some clones in this sample may be carry-over from other donors' samples. The CDR3 region is CASSFVGTEAFF. The CDR3 coding sequence is TGTGCCAGCAGTTTTGTGGGCACTGAAGCTTTCTTT.